The rows below give T cell receptor beta chains drawn from one sample of a study of blood T cell repertoires in COVID-19. The protocol was immunoSEQ multiplex PCR, while the TCRdb copy is restricted to in-frame clones and leaves out a portion. The sample lists about 220,000 clones; about 90% were seen once. The sample taken for sequencing was peripheral blood. The receptors here all came from a man between 35 and 55 years old with active or convalescent COVID-19. CDR3s include the opening cysteine and the closing phenylalanine or tryptophan. Each record gives: CDR3 protein, CDR3 DNA, V gene, clone size, D gene, J gene. The D gene is left open where the match is weak. Size values are once, few and many counts, or a class for expanded clones, and some rows have none.

cdr3_aa: CASSDRGAWTEAFF; cdr3_nt: TGTGCCAGCAGTGACCGGGGGGCGTGGACTGAAGCTTTCTTT; v_call: TRBV25-1; clone_size: -; d_call: -; j_call: TRBJ1-1
cdr3_aa: CASSSGDLAGSSYNEQFF; cdr3_nt: TGTGCCAGCAGCTCAGGAGACCTCGCGGGTAGCTCCTACAATGAGCAGTTCTTC; v_call: TRBV5-8; clone_size: -; d_call: -; j_call: TRBJ2-1
cdr3_aa: CASSSTGGRIRAFF; cdr3_nt: TGTGCCAGCAGCTCGACAGGGGGCAGAATTCGAGCTTTCTTT; v_call: TRBV7-9; clone_size: -; d_call: TRBD1; j_call: TRBJ1-1
cdr3_aa: CASSEPYSYNSPLHF; cdr3_nt: TGTGCCAGCAGTGAACCGTACAGCTATAATTCACCCCTCCACTTT; v_call: TRBV2; clone_size: -; d_call: -; j_call: TRBJ1-6
cdr3_aa: CAGAMGTVGQETQYF; cdr3_nt: TGTGCCGGCGCGATGGGGACAGTGGGCCAAGAGACCCAGTACTTC; v_call: TRBV6-5; clone_size: -; d_call: TRBD1; j_call: TRBJ2-5
cdr3_aa: CASSSRGGPYSNQPQHF; cdr3_nt: TGTGCCAGCAGCTCCCGGGGGGGCCCCTATAGCAATCAGCCCCAGCATTTT; v_call: TRBV5-5; clone_size: -; d_call: -; j_call: TRBJ1-5
cdr3_aa: CAWRTGNTGELFF; cdr3_nt: TGTGCCTGGAGGACAGGGAATACCGGGGAGCTGTTTTTT; v_call: TRBV30; clone_size: -; d_call: TRBD1; j_call: TRBJ2-2
cdr3_aa: CASSLDQRSGAYEQYF; cdr3_nt: TGCGCCAGCAGCTTGGACCAGCGTAGCGGCGCCTACGAGCAGTACTTC; v_call: TRBV5-1; clone_size: few; d_call: -; j_call: TRBJ2-7
cdr3_aa: CASSNGLGIDEQFF; cdr3_nt: TGTGCCAGCAGCAACGGACTAGGAATAGATGAGCAGTTCTTC; v_call: TRBV7-9; clone_size: -; d_call: TRBD2; j_call: TRBJ2-1
cdr3_aa: CASSLGGSLNTEAFF; cdr3_nt: TGTGCCAGCAGCTTAGGGGGCAGCTTGAACACTGAAGCTTTCTTT; v_call: TRBV7-9; clone_size: -; d_call: -; j_call: TRBJ1-1
cdr3_aa: CASISFRGNQPQHF; cdr3_nt: TGTGCCAGCATTTCGTTCAGGGGCAATCAGCCCCAGCATTTT; v_call: TRBV6-5; clone_size: -; d_call: -; j_call: TRBJ1-5
cdr3_aa: CASSLRPEGGTDTQYF; cdr3_nt: TGTGCCAGCAGCTTAAGGCCAGAAGGAGGCACAGATACGCAGTATTTT; v_call: TRBV7-3; clone_size: -; d_call: -; j_call: TRBJ2-3
cdr3_aa: CASSQGRGVQPQHF; cdr3_nt: TGTGCCAGCAGCCAAGGGCGAGGCGTTCAGCCCCAGCATTTT; v_call: TRBV3-1/TRBV3-2; clone_size: few; d_call: -; j_call: TRBJ1-5
cdr3_aa: CASSIQGRSNQPQHF; cdr3_nt: TGTGCCAGTAGTATACAGGGTAGGAGCAATCAGCCCCAGCATTTT; v_call: TRBV19; clone_size: -; d_call: -; j_call: TRBJ1-5
cdr3_aa: CASSQDLGQTYNEQFF; cdr3_nt: TGTGCCAGCAGCCAAGATCTTGGACAGACCTACAATGAGCAGTTCTTC; v_call: TRBV14; clone_size: -; d_call: -; j_call: TRBJ2-1
cdr3_aa: CASSLVVTGGSTEAFF; cdr3_nt: TGCGCCAGCAGCTTGGTTGTGACAGGGGGTAGCACTGAAGCTTTCTTT; v_call: TRBV5-1; clone_size: -; d_call: TRBD1; j_call: TRBJ1-1
cdr3_aa: CASSETGQGDQPQHF; cdr3_nt: TGTGCCAGCAGTGAAACGGGACAGGGGGATCAGCCCCAGCATTTT; v_call: TRBV2; clone_size: few; d_call: TRBD1; j_call: TRBJ1-5
cdr3_aa: CASSARVKETQYF; cdr3_nt: TGCGCCAGCAGTGCGAGGGTTAAAGAGACCCAGTACTTC; v_call: TRBV10-1; clone_size: -; d_call: -; j_call: TRBJ2-5
cdr3_aa: CASSVRLASGKETQYF; cdr3_nt: TGTGCCAGCAGTGTTCGCCTGGCTAGCGGGAAGGAGACCCAGTACTTC; v_call: TRBV28; clone_size: -; d_call: TRBD2; j_call: TRBJ2-5
cdr3_aa: CASSQDNLWDRYYEQYF; cdr3_nt: TGCGCCAGCAGCCAGGATAATTTATGGGACAGATACTACGAGCAGTACTTC; v_call: TRBV5-1; clone_size: once; d_call: TRBD1; j_call: TRBJ2-7
cdr3_aa: CASAIRTGADGYTF; cdr3_nt: TGTGCCAGCGCCATCAGGACAGGGGCGGATGGCTACACCTTC; v_call: TRBV28; clone_size: -; d_call: TRBD1; j_call: TRBJ1-2
cdr3_aa: CATSPGQPNSPLHF; cdr3_nt: TGTGCCACCTCTCCGGGACAGCCAAATTCACCCCTCCACTTT; v_call: TRBV9; clone_size: -; d_call: TRBD1; j_call: TRBJ1-6
cdr3_aa: CASRTNNYGYTF; cdr3_nt: TGTGCCAGCAGGACAAATAACTATGGCTACACCTTC; v_call: TRBV27; clone_size: -; d_call: -; j_call: TRBJ1-2
cdr3_aa: CASSYELAGGPNEQFF; cdr3_nt: TGTGCCAGCAGTTACGAACTAGCGGGAGGGCCCAATGAGCAGTTCTTC; v_call: TRBV6-5; clone_size: -; d_call: TRBD2; j_call: TRBJ2-1
cdr3_aa: CASSGPTGGDRALHF; cdr3_nt: TGTGCCAGCAGTGGCCCGACAGGGGGAGACAGGGCCCTCCACTTT; v_call: TRBV2; clone_size: -; d_call: TRBD1; j_call: TRBJ1-6
cdr3_aa: CASSDKFYGYTF; cdr3_nt: TGTGCCAGCTCTGACAAGTTCTATGGCTACACCTTC; v_call: TRBV5-4; clone_size: -; d_call: -; j_call: TRBJ1-2
cdr3_aa: CASSPWGASGRGEQYF; cdr3_nt: TGTGCCAGCTCACCATGGGGGGCTAGCGGGAGAGGCGAGCAGTACTTC; v_call: TRBV18; clone_size: -; d_call: TRBD2; j_call: TRBJ2-7
cdr3_aa: CASSFLAGDGNEQFF; cdr3_nt: TGTGCCAGCAGTTTCCTAGCGGGAGATGGCAATGAGCAGTTCTTC; v_call: TRBV6-6; clone_size: once; d_call: TRBD2; j_call: TRBJ2-1
cdr3_aa: CAWDATGTGGTDTQYF; cdr3_nt: TGTGCCTGGGACGCTACCGGGACAGGGGGTACAGATACGCAGTATTTT; v_call: TRBV30; clone_size: -; d_call: TRBD1; j_call: TRBJ2-3
cdr3_aa: CASSFSGSGETQYF; cdr3_nt: TGTGCCAGCAGCTTTAGCGGGAGTGGAGAGACCCAGTACTTC; v_call: TRBV5-6; clone_size: -; d_call: TRBD2; j_call: TRBJ2-5
cdr3_aa: CASSPNTGENSPLHF; cdr3_nt: TGTGCCAGCAGCCCCAACACAGGAGAGAATTCACCCCTCCACTTT; v_call: TRBV5-5; clone_size: -; d_call: -; j_call: TRBJ1-6
cdr3_aa: CASSQDYLLADPSTGELFF; cdr3_nt: TGTGCCAGCAGCCAAGATTATTTATTGGCGGATCCGAGCACCGGGGAGCTGTTTTTT; v_call: TRBV3-1/TRBV3-2; clone_size: once; d_call: -; j_call: TRBJ2-2
cdr3_aa: CATSRDILGQGGNSPLHF; cdr3_nt: TGTGCCACCAGCAGAGATATCTTGGGACAGGGAGGGAATTCACCCCTCCACTTT; v_call: TRBV15; clone_size: once; d_call: TRBD1; j_call: TRBJ1-6
cdr3_aa: CASSQLQGYGYTF; cdr3_nt: TGTGCCAGCAGCCAATTACAGGGGTATGGCTACACCTTC; v_call: TRBV3-1/TRBV3-2; clone_size: -; d_call: TRBD1; j_call: TRBJ1-2
cdr3_aa: CASSPNPMDSSYTF; cdr3_nt: TGTGCCAGCAGCCCGAACCCAATGGACAGTTCCTACACCTTC; v_call: TRBV11-2; clone_size: -; d_call: -; j_call: TRBJ1-2
cdr3_aa: CASSLEGLAHPCTDTQYF; cdr3_nt: TGTGCCAGCAGCTTAGAGGGACTAGCCCATCCTTGCACAGATACGCAGTATTTT; v_call: TRBV7-4; clone_size: -; d_call: TRBD2; j_call: TRBJ2-3
cdr3_aa: CASSFLGQGQKNIQYF; cdr3_nt: TGTGCCAGCAGCTTTCTCGGACAGGGACAAAAAAACATTCAGTACTTC; v_call: TRBV7-9; clone_size: -; d_call: TRBD1; j_call: TRBJ2-4
cdr3_aa: CASREEGSIYNEQFF; cdr3_nt: TGTGCCAGCAGGGAGGAAGGGTCAATCTACAATGAGCAGTTCTTC; v_call: TRBV2; clone_size: -; d_call: -; j_call: TRBJ2-1
cdr3_aa: CAWSGGLAGSYEQYF; cdr3_nt: TGTGCCTGGAGTGGGGGTCTAGCGGGGAGCTACGAGCAGTACTTC; v_call: TRBV30; clone_size: -; d_call: TRBD2; j_call: TRBJ2-7
cdr3_aa: CASSPAGGQPYGYTF; cdr3_nt: TGTGCCAGCTCACCGGCGGGGGGGCAGCCCTATGGCTACACCTTC; v_call: TRBV18; clone_size: -; d_call: -; j_call: TRBJ1-2
cdr3_aa: CASSQTGGNQPQHF; cdr3_nt: TGTGCCAGTAGCCAGACAGGGGGCAATCAGCCCCAGCATTTT; v_call: TRBV19; clone_size: -; d_call: TRBD1; j_call: TRBJ1-5
cdr3_aa: CASSDWGDEKLFF; cdr3_nt: TGTGCCAGCAGTGACTGGGGGGATGAAAAACTGTTTTTT; v_call: TRBV12-3/TRBV12-4; clone_size: -; d_call: -; j_call: TRBJ1-4
cdr3_aa: CASSLIGAGSNPGNTIYF; cdr3_nt: TGTGCCAGCAGCTTGATCGGAGCAGGGTCGAATCCTGGAAACACCATATATTTT; v_call: TRBV5-5; clone_size: once; d_call: -; j_call: TRBJ1-3
cdr3_aa: CASSLTGTSGNNEQFF; cdr3_nt: TGTGCCAGCAGTTTAACTGGGACTAGCGGGAATAATGAGCAGTTCTTC; v_call: TRBV27; clone_size: -; d_call: TRBD2; j_call: TRBJ2-1
cdr3_aa: CASSLVEGMNTEAFF; cdr3_nt: TGTGCCAGCAGTTTGGTCGAGGGAATGAACACTGAAGCTTTCTTT; v_call: TRBV28; clone_size: -; d_call: -; j_call: TRBJ1-1
cdr3_aa: CASFKDNYYGYTF; cdr3_nt: TGTGCCAGCTTCAAAGACAACTACTATGGCTACACCTTC; v_call: TRBV6-5; clone_size: -; d_call: -; j_call: TRBJ1-2
cdr3_aa: CASSLGRSGTF; cdr3_nt: TGTGCCAGCAGTTTAGGCAGATCAGGCACCTTC; v_call: TRBV28; clone_size: -; d_call: -; j_call: TRBJ1-2
cdr3_aa: CATSRTSGGQETQYF; cdr3_nt: TGTGCCACCAGCCGGACTAGCGGGGGACAAGAGACCCAGTACTTC; v_call: TRBV24-1; clone_size: few; d_call: TRBD2; j_call: TRBJ2-5
cdr3_aa: CASNAQTGGVGNQPQHF; cdr3_nt: TGTGCCAGCAATGCCCAAACAGGGGGCGTCGGCAATCAGCCCCAGCATTTT; v_call: TRBV6-4; clone_size: -; d_call: TRBD1; j_call: TRBJ1-5
cdr3_aa: CASSLSGQSEQYF; cdr3_nt: TGCGCCAGCAGCTTGAGTGGACAATCCGAGCAGTACTTC; v_call: TRBV5-1; clone_size: few; d_call: -; j_call: TRBJ2-7
cdr3_aa: CASSGQSSYEQYF; cdr3_nt: TGTGCCAGCAGTGGACAGAGCTCCTACGAGCAGTACTTC; v_call: TRBV27; clone_size: -; d_call: -; j_call: TRBJ2-7
cdr3_aa: CASSLASGYTGELFF; cdr3_nt: TGTGCCAGCAGCTTAGCTAGCGGGTACACCGGGGAGCTGTTTTTT; v_call: TRBV7-2; clone_size: -; d_call: TRBD2; j_call: TRBJ2-2
cdr3_aa: CASSPPNDRQNEQYF; cdr3_nt: TGTGCCAGCTCACCGCCGAACGATAGACAAAACGAGCAGTACTTC; v_call: TRBV18; clone_size: -; d_call: -; j_call: TRBJ2-7
cdr3_aa: CASSIGLGSTEAFF; cdr3_nt: TGTGCCAGTAGTATCGGGTTGGGGAGCACTGAAGCTTTCTTT; v_call: TRBV19; clone_size: once; d_call: -; j_call: TRBJ1-1
cdr3_aa: CASSLSEQGYWNEQFF; cdr3_nt: TGTGCCAGCAGTTTATCAGAACAGGGGTATTGGAATGAGCAGTTCTTC; v_call: TRBV27; clone_size: -; d_call: TRBD1; j_call: TRBJ2-1
cdr3_aa: CASSLRLALTGELFF; cdr3_nt: TGTGCCAGCAGCTTAAGACTAGCGCTCACCGGGGAGCTGTTTTTT; v_call: TRBV7-2; clone_size: -; d_call: TRBD2; j_call: TRBJ2-2
cdr3_aa: CASSYGTPFYGYTF; cdr3_nt: TGTGCCAGCAGTTACGGCACACCCTTCTATGGCTACACCTTC; v_call: TRBV6-5; clone_size: -; d_call: -; j_call: TRBJ1-2
cdr3_aa: CASSLIGNEQYF; cdr3_nt: TGTGCCAGCAGCTTGATCGGGAACGAGCAGTACTTC; v_call: TRBV5-6; clone_size: -; d_call: -; j_call: TRBJ2-7